This entry is about one T cell receptor (beta chain). The antigen is undetermined. Second-dose intervals near 4 or 12 weeks were combined. These data belong to a study of T cell responses to AZD1222 COVID-19 vaccine. Study findings and constraints: Repertoire samples came only from after the peak T cell response. Spike-spanning, vaccine-associated CD4 TCRs were dominant at 160-218 and 743-854. The number of AZD1222 recipients seropositive at baseline was only 6 or 7.

Some clones are missing from TCRdb's copy, which holds only in-frame ones; the method was immunoSEQ multiplex PCR. Of around 99,000 clones in the sample, roughly nine tenths are singletons; the top ten hold around 4.5%. The CDR3 extends over 13 amino acids. With 10 bases clipped from V and 3 bases from J, the junction kept 8 bases outside the gene matches. The source material was peripheral blood, sampled 28 days after the second AZD1222 dose. This clonotype was sampled from an adult who received the AZD1222 COVID-19 vaccine. The V call is TRBV12-3 or TRBV12-4, the J call TRBJ2-5; TRBD1 agrees at 7 bases. The CDR3 coding sequence is TGTGCCACCTCACCAGACAGGGAAGAGACCCAGTACTTC. It specifies CATSPDREETQYF.